This T cell receptor (beta chain) was profiled in a study of beta chain features in type 1 diabetes. Overall study findings and caveats: In all four CD4+ subsets, TCRB CDR3 length was significantly, moderately reduced in type 1 diabetes.

Donors contributed one heparinised blood draw apiece, averaging approximately 100 mL. This clone was counted only a few times. Its antigen is as yet unknown. Germline V gene sequence: CDR1 MDHEN, CDR2 SYDVKM. CDR3 length: 14 amino acids. V lost 6 bases and J 8 bases, leaving 16 bases between the germline ends. Expressed TCRB transcripts were sequenced because the entire RNA isolate underwent reverse transcription. The average output of naive, central memory and regulatory T cell samples was approximately 3.6 million reads. Profiling relied on immunoSEQ multiplex PCR, and the TCRdb table lists in-frame clones only, not all of them. The sample holds roughly 230,000 clones, about 11% seen once.

Sequenced input: naive CD4+ T cells from blood. The chain has TRBV28 and TRBJ1-4; unclear D gene. The TCR originated in a man aged 25-45 years with type 1 diabetes. The CDR3 region is CASSSQPLLEKLFF. The CDR3, as DNA: TGTGCCAGCAGCAGTCAACCCCTCTTAGAAAAACTGTTTTTT.